This T cell receptor (beta chain) was captured in a study of cytomegalovirus exposure and HLA in healthy donors. General study points: V- and J-gene trimming of TCR beta was linked (in a later analysis) to a missense DCLRE1C variant.

PCR primers comprised 60 Vbeta and 13 Jbeta primers. Repertoires were generated with immunoSEQ multiplex PCR, while TCRdb's copy carries only in-frame clones and drops some. The sample consists of more than 150,000 clones, approximately 73% of them appearing once. This CDR3 is 15 amino acids long. CDR1 is SGHNT and CDR2 is YYREEE in the germline V gene (reference sequence). Trimming removed 3 bases at V and 1 base at J, with 10 bases between. Of note for this clone: Antigen unknown.

The TCR sequence derives from a woman between 25 and 40 years old in good health and CMV-seropositive. Sequencing was carried out using PBMCs. V usage is TRBV5-4 and J usage is TRBJ2-2, with D maybe TRBD1 (5 bases). The CDR3 DNA reads as TGTGCCAGCAGCTACCCCCAGGGGAACACCGGGGAGCTGTTTTTT. This encodes CASSYPQGNTGELFF.